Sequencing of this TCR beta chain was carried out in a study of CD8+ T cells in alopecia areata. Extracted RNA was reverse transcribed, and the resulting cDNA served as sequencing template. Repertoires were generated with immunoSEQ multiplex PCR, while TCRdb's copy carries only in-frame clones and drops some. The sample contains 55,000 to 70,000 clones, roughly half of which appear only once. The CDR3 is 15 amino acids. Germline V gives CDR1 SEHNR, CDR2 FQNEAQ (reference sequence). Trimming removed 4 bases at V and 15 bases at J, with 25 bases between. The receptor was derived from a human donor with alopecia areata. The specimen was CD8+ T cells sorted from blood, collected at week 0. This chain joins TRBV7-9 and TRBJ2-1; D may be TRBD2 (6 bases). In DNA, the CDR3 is TGTGCCAGCAGCTCATTAGGTGGGCCAGGCCCGGAGGGGTTCTTC. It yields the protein CASSSLGGPGPEGFF.